This T cell receptor (beta chain) appears in the sequencing data of a study of cytomegalovirus exposure and HLA in healthy donors (dated 2017 in TCRdb). About the study as a whole: A later analysis indicated that the 120 or so validation repertoires were generated on the platform also employed for the 720 or so repertoires of the first cohort. The study was designed to test whether signatures of past pathogen exposure could be identified by cataloging public T cell receptors. A separate validation cohort of 100 to 150 different subjects was used in addition to the approximately 700-subject first cohort. High-throughput TCR immunosequencing, statistical association of individual TCRs with disease status, and machine learning were combined to predict cytomegalovirus infection status.

The donors belonged to the validation cohort of over a hundred subjects, which was separate from the approximately 660-subject first cohort. In the case of this clone: Its antigen is currently not known. Per-base quality was not reported, and no clone a single base away is much larger than it.

The library was made by the immunoSEQ multiplex PCR assay. Concerning the study's data processing: A statistical classification framework was developed to diagnose cytomegalovirus status using the catalog of TCR beta chain sequences. The table was pulled from immuneACCESS by TCRdb, which kept in-frame rearrangements only. Such tables lose some clones; where checked, under half of the loss comes from unresolved V genes, and the rest has no known cause. V, J and clone size were drawn from that table, and D and trimming were deduced from the DNA. A total of 150,000 to 250,000 clones appear in this sample, 70% to 85% of them only once. Of the sample, around an eighth falls within the top ten clones. Beyond this particular receptor, the publication reports: The authors suggested that the approach could potentially be extended to other disease states and immunological phenotypes. In a later analysis, TCRs clustered in the first cohort were found to also tend to co-occur in the 120 validation repertoires, with approximately 95% of cluster scores above 0. The study gave a list of about 170 TCR beta chains associated with cytomegalovirus. While some public TCRs were present in many individuals, most TCR sequences turned up only very rarely across donors. In vitro tests confirmed that a few of the cytomegalovirus-associated TCR beta chains recognize cytomegalovirus antigens. The validation cohort had no HLA typing available for a later analysis, so co-occurrence within that cohort was assessed over all 120 or so repertoires. In both the original and validation cohorts, the classifier was reported to diagnose cytomegalovirus status with high specificity and sensitivity.

The TCR sequence derives from a woman aged 25 to 39 in good health and CMV-seropositive. Input material: PBMCs.

The CDR3 region reads CASRTGTGLNYEQYF. The DNA sequence follows: TGTGCCAGCAGAACCGGGACAGGGCTCAACTACGAGCAGTACTTC. The V and J segments used are TRBV27 and TRBJ2-7; TRBD1 agrees with 9 junctional bases. Ends trimmed: V by 6 bases, J by 3 bases; bases unmatched to a gene: 9. The CDR3 spans 15 residues, from the cysteine through the phenylalanine. Kept here is only the CDR3 DNA, which spans 45 bases and is read in frame from base 1. CDR1 and CDR2, looked up from the germline V gene (reference sequence), are MNHEY and SMNVEV.